These 30 T cell receptor beta chains share one sample of origin, sequenced in a study of T cell clonality in common variable immunodeficiency. TCRdb's copy holds only in-frame clones and misses some; the assay was immunoSEQ multiplex PCR. The sample shows around 50,000 clones, none of them appearing just once. The sequencing input was peripheral blood mononuclear cells. The source of these receptors is a person aged 18 to 75 in good health.

This clone was seen ten or more times. Incomplete CDR3 DNA: TGTGCCATCAGTGAGTCGGCTTTGAGTTCCTACGAG. It specifies CAISESALSSYE. The whole CDR3 sequence reads CAISESALSSYEQYF. The chain uses TRBV10-3 and TRBJ2-7, with D unclear. The sequence runs out 3 residues before the end of the CDR3; the remainder is reconstructed from the germline J gene. The ends were cut back, 0 bases at V and 1 base at J, with 10 bases in the middle. CDR3 length: 15 amino acids. CDR1 ENHRY and CDR2 SYGVKD come from the germline V gene.

This clone was seen at least ten times. The observed sequence ends 3 residues before the CDR3 terminus, with the missing tail filled in from the germline J gene. The V call is TRBV19, the J call TRBJ2-5; 7 bases align to TRBD2. CDR1 and CDR2 (germline): LNHDA, SQIVND (reference sequence). This CDR3 is built from 15 residues. V lost 6 bases to trimming and J lost 4 bases; unmatched junction nucleotides: 11. The part of the CDR3 DNA that was read is TGTGCCAGTAGGGTTGGCGGGAGCCGACGAGAGACC. Translation gives CASRVGGSRRET. The CDR3 reads in full as CASRVGGSRRETQYF.

This clone was observed at least ten times. The CDR3 end is not reached by the read, which stops 3 residues before it; the germline J gene fills it in. The chain has TRBV11-3 and TRBJ1-5, with D uncertain. Germline V gene data show CDR1 as SGHNT and CDR2 as YENEEA. V was shortened by 5 bases and J by 2 bases, with 10 bases between the two germline ends. This CDR3 is 14 amino acids long. The sequenced part of the CDR3 DNA is TGTGCCAGCAGCCCTAAGAGAGGCAATCAGCCC. Translating it yields CASSPKRGNQP. The whole CDR3 sequence is CASSPKRGNQPQHF. The variable domain in full, with the rest retrieved from reference TRBV11-3 and TRBJ1-5, is EAGVVQSPRYKIIEKKQPVAFWCNPISGHNTLYWYLQNLGQGPELLIRYENEEAVDDSQLPKDRFSAERLKGVDSTLKIQPAELGDSAVYLCASSPKRGNQPQHFGDGTRLSIL.

This clone was found many times. From the germline J gene comes the end of the CDR3, since the read stops 3 residues before it. The V and J genes are TRBV18 and TRBJ1-1, with D maybe TRBD1 (5 bases). Per germline, CDR1 KGHSH and CDR2 LQKENI. V lost 4 bases and J lost 2, with 14 bases in between. The CDR3 totals 15 residues. The CDR3 sequence: CASSRQRQGNTEAFF. The CDR3 DNA, read in part, is TGTGCCAGCTCACGACAACGTCAGGGCAACACTGAA.

Many counts were recorded for this clone. The read terminates 3 residues ahead of where the CDR3 ends, so the germline J gene completes it. The chain links TRBV20-1 to TRBJ2-1; D is perhaps TRBD2 (6 bases). Trimming removed 6 bases at V and 1 base at J, with 19 bases between. CDR3 length: 16 residues. Germline-derived CDR1 and CDR2 are DFQATT and SNEGSKA (reference sequence). The CDR3: CSAPALAGFSYNEQFF. The DNA read from the CDR3 is TGCAGTGCCCCAGCCTTGGCGGGATTTTCCTACAATGAG.

This clone was counted at least ten times. The CDR3 extends 3 residues past the end of the read, so its final part is completed from the germline J gene. The chain joins TRBV20-1 to TRBJ2-3; a weak D match, TRBD1 (6 bases). The CDR3 spans 15 residues. CDR1 and CDR2 (germline): DFQATT, SNEGSKA (reference sequence). Trimming took 5 bases from V and 2 from J, leaving 17 bases between them. The sequenced CDR3 bases are TGCAGTGCTGCAACCGGGACAAGGTCCACAGATACG. Encoded protein: CSAATGTRSTDT. The full CDR3 protein reads CSAATGTRSTDTQYF.

In this sample, this clone turned up many times. The DNA ends 3 residues before the CDR3 does, and the rest of the CDR3 is filled in from the germline J gene. The sample contains more than one DNA sequence encoding this CDR3. The chain links TRBV7-3 to TRBJ2-5, with 9 positions matching TRBD2. This CDR3 region has 15 residues. Germline assignment: CDR1 SGHTA and CDR2 FQGTGA. Losses at the gene ends were 5 bases for V and 3 bases for J; bases not matched to a gene: 7. Incomplete CDR3 DNA: TGTGCCAGCAGCCCGGGGGTAGCGGGGGAAGAGACC. As protein: CASSPGVAGEET. The full-length CDR3 reads as CASSPGVAGEETQYF.

The sample holds many counts of this clone. With the read ending 3 residues before the CDR3 end, the germline J gene is used to fill in that end. The genes are TRBV5-1 and TRBJ1-4, with 8 bases aligning to TRBD1. Germline V lookup: CDR1 SGHRS, CDR2 YFSETQ. The V gene end was trimmed by 0 bases and the J gene end by 7 bases; junction bases not matched to a gene: 2. The CDR3 is 14 residues long. The chain's CDR3 is CASSLGDRGEKLFF. The sequenced CDR3 bases are TGCGCCAGCAGCTTGGGAGACAGGGGTGAAAAA.

This clone has at least ten counts. Sequencing ends 3 residues short of the CDR3 end; the germline J gene provides the rest. The chain recombines TRBV18 with TRBJ2-1, with TRBD1 identical over 8 bases. J gave up 1 base and V 6 bases, and 5 bases lay outside the gene matches. CDR3 length: 15 residues. The germline V gene encodes CDR1 KGHSH and CDR2 LQKENI. The CDR3: CASSSGTGSYNEQFF. The sequenced CDR3 bases are TGTGCCAGCTCGTCAGGGACAGGATCCTACAATGAG.

This clone has a count of ten or more. The read ends 3 residues early relative to the CDR3; the germline J gene fills the gap. The chain recombines TRBV20-1 with TRBJ2-3; TRBD2 matches 7 bases. The CDR3 extends over 15 amino acids. Germline lookup yields CDR1 DFQATT and CDR2 SNEGSKA (reference sequence). V was pared by 6 bases and J by 6 bases, with 15 bases of the junction left unmatched. The CDR3 is CSAPETSPLPDTQYF. The sequenced part of the CDR3 DNA is TGCAGTGCCCCCGAGACTAGCCCACTTCCGGATACG.

This clone has a handful of counts. The read finishes 3 residues shy of the CDR3 end, and the germline J gene is used to complete it. The chain employs TRBV19 and TRBJ2-7, with 13 bases fitting TRBD2. The germline V gene encodes CDR1 LNHDA and CDR2 SQIVND (reference sequence). V was pared by 7 bases and J by 3 bases, with 9 bases of the junction left unmatched. This CDR3 has 16 amino acids. The DNA read from the CDR3 is TGTGCCAGTATCCCCCCCGGACTAGCGGGAGTCTACGAG. Amino acids: CASIPPGLAGVYE. The entire CDR3 protein is CASIPPGLAGVYEQYF.

This clone has a count of ten or more. The read is 3 residues too short to cover the CDR3 end, so that end is filled in from the germline J gene. The J gene is TRBJ2-3, the V gene TRBV5-1, with a tentative D call TRBD1 (6 bases). This CDR3 region has 15 residues. Per the germline V gene, CDR1 is SGHRS and CDR2 is YFSETQ. V was trimmed by 4 bases and J by 3 bases, leaving 15 bases between them. The covered CDR3 bases are TGCGCCAGCAGCGAGACAGGCCCCGGGACAGATACG. Its translation: CASSETGPGTDT. The whole CDR3 sequence is CASSETGPGTDTQYF.

This clone has at least ten counts. The read falls 3 residues short of the CDR3 end, and the missing part is taken from the germline J gene. The chain joins TRBV5-4 to TRBJ2-7, with 8 bases lining up with TRBD1. This CDR3 is 14 amino acids long. V gave up 4 bases and J gave up 4 bases; unmatched junction bases: 7. Germline V gene sequence: CDR1 SGHNT, CDR2 YYREEE (reference sequence). The CDR3 loop is CASSAYRGAYEQYF. The part of the CDR3 DNA that was read is TGTGCCAGCAGCGCATACAGGGGGGCGTACGAG.

This clone was picked up many times. The sequence runs out 3 residues before the end of the CDR3; the remainder is reconstructed from the germline J gene. The gene calls are TRBV10-3 and TRBJ1-4; a possible D gene is TRBD1 (6 bases). Trimming shortened V by 1 base and J by 8 bases, and 11 bases separated the two germline ends. CDR1 is ENHRY, CDR2 SYGVKD, per germline. The CDR3 extends over 14 amino acids. The sequenced part of the CDR3 DNA is TGTGCCATCAGTGAGTGGCAGGGGACGGAAAAA. Amino acid sequence: CAISEWQGTEK. The complete CDR3 sequence is CAISEWQGTEKLFF.

This clone showed up many times. The read ends 3 residues shy of where the CDR3 ends; the end is completed using the germline J gene. The J gene is TRBJ2-3, the V gene TRBV20-1, with TRBD2 identical over 8 bases. J was trimmed by 1 base and V by 6 bases; bases with no gene match: 12. CDR1 DFQATT and CDR2 SNEGSKA come from the germline V gene (reference sequence). This CDR3 has 16 residues. The CDR3 protein is CSAHQTPTSGTDTQYF. CDR3 bases read: TGCAGTGCCCACCAGACACCGACTAGCGGCACAGATACG.

This clone was observed many times. The read gets to within 3 residues of the CDR3 end, and the germline J gene fills in the rest. This chain uses TRBV6-1 with TRBJ2-5; 10 bases map to TRBD2. The CDR3 runs 15 residues. Germline CDR1 MNHNS, CDR2 SASEGT. J lost 4 bases, V lost 0 bases, and 2 bases had no gene match. The chain's CDR3 is CASSEAAGGPETQYF. CDR3 DNA, as far as it was read: TGTGCCAGCAGTGAAGCAGCGGGGGGGCCAGAGACC.

There are many counts of this clone. The DNA ends 3 residues before the CDR3 does, and the rest of the CDR3 is filled in from the germline J gene. The chain combines TRBV30 with TRBJ2-3; no clear D. Between the trimmed V and J ends, which lost 4 bases and 0 bases, there was a span of 8 bases. The CDR3 is 13 residues long. Looked up from germline, CDR1 is GTSNPN and CDR2 is SVGIG (reference sequence). The sequenced CDR3 bases are TGTGCCTGGAAGCGAACTAGCACAGATACG. Protein product: CAWKRTSTDT. The whole CDR3 protein reads CAWKRTSTDTQYF.

This clone has a count of ten or more. Coverage ceases 3 residues before the CDR3 finishes, and the germline J gene fills in the end. The V gene is TRBV18, the J gene TRBJ2-5; 8 positions match TRBD1. Per the germline V gene, CDR1 is KGHSH and CDR2 is LQKENI. The CDR3 loop spans 16 amino acids. V gave up 1 base and J gave up 4 bases; unmatched junction bases: 8. The DNA read from the CDR3 is TGTGCCAGCTCACCACTGTCAGGGGGCACTCGAGAGACC. As protein: CASSPLSGGTRET. The complete CDR3 protein is CASSPLSGGTRETQYF. Supplemented by reference TRBV18 and TRBJ2-5, the full variable domain reads NAGVMQNPRHLVRRRGQEARLRCSPMKGHSHVYWYRQLPEEGLKFMVYLQKENIIDESGMPKERFSAEFPKEGPSILRIQQVVRGDSAAYFCASSPLSGGTRETQYFGPGTRLLVL.

Only a few counts were recorded for this clone. Being one base from a much bigger clone, this may be a read error. The read halts 3 residues ahead of the CDR3 end, with the missing end drawn from the germline J gene. The chain has TRBV7-2 and TRBJ2-3, with a weak D call TRBD1 (6 bases). The CDR3 totals 14 residues. Germline V gene sequence: CDR1 SGHTA, CDR2 FQGNSA. CDR3 in amino acids: CASSLDRVGQPQYF. The CDR3 bases that were read are TGTGCCAGCAGCTTAGACAGGGTCGGTCAGCCG.

In this sample, this clone turned up a few times. The read ends 3 residues early relative to the CDR3; the germline J gene fills the gap. The chain recombines TRBV6-1 with TRBJ1-3; D ambiguous. V shed 7 bases and J shed 8 bases, with 9 bases lying between them. In germline, CDR1 is MNHNS, CDR2 SASEGT. CDR3 length: 11 residues. CDR3 DNA (partial): TGTGCCAGCATTGACCGGGACACC. Its translation: CASIDRDT. The whole CDR3 reads CASIDRDTIYF.

This clone was detected many times. The CDR3 end is not reached by the read, which stops 3 residues before it; the germline J gene fills it in. The rearrangement uses TRBV20-1 and TRBJ2-1; perhaps TRBD2 as D (6 bases). CDR3 length equals 15 residues. The V gene lost 0 bases and the J gene lost 6 bases, with 15 bases spanning the gap. Germline V gene data show CDR1 as DFQATT and CDR2 as SNEGSKA (reference sequence). Partial CDR3 DNA: TGCAGTGCTAGAGATCCGGGGGTAGCGATCAATGAG. As protein: CSARDPGVAINE. The CDR3 reads in full as CSARDPGVAINEQFF.

Ten or more counts support this clone. The read falls 3 residues short of the CDR3 end, and the missing part is taken from the germline J gene. The rearrangement joins TRBV6-2 or TRBV6-3 to TRBJ1-5; the match to TRBD1 covers 7 bases. Germline assignment: CDR1 MNHEY and CDR2 SVGEGT. V dropped 2 bases and J dropped 5; count of bases not matched to a gene: 3. The CDR3 has 14 amino acids. CDR3 bases read: TGTGCCAGCAGTTACCGGACAGGAGATCAGCCC. It translates to CASSYRTGDQP. The whole CDR3 sequence is CASSYRTGDQPQHF.

Details on this clone: Just one base apart from a much larger clone, this may be a read error. The CDR3 is cut off 3 residues early in the read; its end comes from the germline J gene. The V gene is TRBV2, the J gene TRBJ2-5; 16 nucleotides agree with TRBD2. The CDR3 is 14 residues long. Germline lookup yields CDR1 SNHLY and CDR2 FYNNEI. The sequenced part of the CDR3 DNA is TGTGCCACGGGACTAGCGGGAGGGGAAGATACC. Its protein is CATGLAGGEDT. Given in full, the CDR3 is CATGLAGGEDTQYF. Full variable domain (remainder filled in from reference TRBV2 and TRBJ2-5): EPEVTQTPSHQVTQMGQEVILRCVPISNHLYFYWYRQILGQKVEFLVSFYNNEISEKSEIFDDQFSVERPDGSNFTLKIRSTKLEDSAMYFCATGLAGGEDTQYFGPGTRLLVL.

Comments on this clone: The read ends 3 residues shy of where the CDR3 ends; the end is completed using the germline J gene. The chain has TRBV19 and TRBJ2-6; no firm D call. Trimming took off 1 base at V and 4 bases at J, with 8 bases between the two ends. In germline, CDR1 is LNHDA, CDR2 SQIVND (reference sequence). The CDR3 is 15 residues long. CDR3 region: CASSIGQVGANVLTF. The part of the CDR3 DNA that was read is TGTGCCAGTAGTATAGGGCAGGTAGGGGCCAACGTC.

This clone showed up many times. The CDR3 loop is CASRTGQETQYF. The CDR3 bases that were read are TGTGCCAGCAGAACAGGGCAAGAGACC. This chain uses TRBV6-2 or TRBV6-3 with TRBJ2-5, with a weak D call TRBD1 (6 bases). The DNA ends 3 residues before the CDR3 does, and the rest of the CDR3 is filled in from the germline J gene. V lost 6 bases to trimming and J lost 2 bases, with 7 bases between them. This CDR3 is built from 12 residues. Germline assignment: CDR1 MNHEY and CDR2 SVGEGT.

Ten or more counts support this clone. Read sequence stops 3 residues before the CDR3 end, and the germline J gene provides the missing end. The genes are TRBV7-8 and TRBJ2-3; the D is unclear. The CDR3 sequence is 11 residues long. Trimming stripped 3 bases from V and 5 bases from J, with 3 bases between. Germline values: CDR1 SGHVS, CDR2 FQNEAQ. The sequenced part of the CDR3 DNA is TGTGCCAGCAGCTTTCAAGATACG. As protein: CASSFQDT. The full CDR3 is CASSFQDTQYF.

This clone was seen ten or more times. Coverage ceases 3 residues before the CDR3 finishes, and the germline J gene fills in the end. The V and J genes are TRBV5-1 and TRBJ2-2; TRBD2 matches 7 bases. Trimming took 5 bases from V and 2 from J; bases not matched to a gene: 3. This CDR3 is 14 amino acids long. The germline V gene has CDR1 SGHRS and CDR2 YFSETQ. Partial CDR3 DNA: TGCGCCAGCAGGAGCGGGATAAACACCGGGGAG. Translating gives CASRSGINTGE. The full CDR3 protein is CASRSGINTGELFF.

This clone was seen repeatedly, ten times or more. Sequencing ends 3 residues short of the CDR3 end; the germline J gene provides the rest. The chain uses TRBV9 and TRBJ1-1; D perhaps matches TRBD1 (5 bases). This CDR3 spans 14 amino acids. Germline-derived CDR1 and CDR2 are SGDLS and YYNGEE. V gave up 2 bases and J gave up 1 base, with 9 bases separating them. The CDR3 sequence is CASSVDGANTEAFF. The DNA read from the CDR3 is TGTGCCAGCAGCGTCGATGGGGCGAACACTGAA. Together with reference TRBV9 and TRBJ1-1, the CDR3 gives the full variable domain: DSGVTQTPKHLITATGQRVTLRCSPRSGDLSVYWYQQSLDQGLQFLIQYYNGEERAKGNILERFSAQQFPDLHSELNLSSLELGDSALYFCASSVDGANTEAFFGQGTRLTVV.

At least ten counts were recorded for this clone. With the read ending 3 residues before the CDR3 end, the germline J gene is used to fill in that end. The V gene is TRBV7-9, the J gene TRBJ1-6; D remains ambiguous. CDR3 length: 15 residues. Trimming took 1 base from V and 7 from J, leaving 11 bases between them. The V gene's germline CDR1 is SEHNR and CDR2 FQNEAQ (reference sequence). The CDR3: CASSLGVNVNSPLHF. The part of the CDR3 DNA that was read is TGTGCCAGCAGCTTAGGCGTTAACGTCAATTCACCC.

This clone showed up many times. The sequenced fragment ends 3 residues before the CDR3 boundary, so the rest is inferred from the germline J gene. The same CDR3 is also encoded by other DNA sequences in this sample. V usage is TRBV20-1 and J usage is TRBJ1-5; no clear D gene. The CDR3 covers 13 residues. Germline-derived CDR1 and CDR2 are DFQATT and SNEGSKA (reference sequence). V gave up 4 bases and J gave up 0 bases, with 7 bases separating them. Partial CDR3 DNA: TGCAGTGCTACCGGGTTTAGCAATCAGCCC. Its protein is CSATGFSNQP. The CDR3, in full, reads CSATGFSNQPQHF.